This T cell receptor (beta chain) was sequenced in a study of blood T cell repertoires in COVID-19 (dated by TCRdb to 2020 to 2022). The study in broad terms: Samples from collaborators originated in the United States, Italy and Spain and spanned both the acute and convalescent phases of COVID-19. The prospective study material was composed of cDNA or gDNA derived from T cells, B-cell-depleted T cells, or PBMCs. Subjects who had been exposed to COVID-19, were actively infected with it, or had recovered from it provided the deeply sampled blood TCRbeta repertoires that made up the dataset. A freely available public database, intended as a resource for researchers studying the immune response to SARS-CoV-2, is where the repertoires were released. The samples were drawn from two sources: the first 160 participants of the ongoing ImmuneRACE study, and 1,000 to 1,500 subjects contributed by 6 global collaborators. The sample metadata nearly always contained a de-identified subject ID, COVID-19 status, age in years and sex. Where available, HLA class I and class II types were obtained from metadata supplied by the sample provider rather than from assay-based typing.

CDR1 and CDR2, looked up from the germline V gene (reference sequence), are LNHDA and SQIVND. The V end gives up 6 bases and the J end 6 bases, leaving 11 bases in the junction not matched to a gene. Taken from cysteine to phenylalanine, the CDR3 has 15 residues. Left in the record is the CDR3 DNA by itself, 45 bases read in frame from the first base. Overall study results and their limits: Clinical and demographic metadata were provided uncurated, with the amount varying by source and participant.

As concerns this clone: Its antigen remains undetermined. The input lacks base qualities; no much larger clone sits a single base away.

Collaborating institutions collected whole blood in K2EDTA tubes following their own protocols. Collaborator samples were shipped for TCRbeta analysis as frozen whole blood, isolated PBMCs, or DNA extracted from either sample type. The immunoSEQ Assay, a bias-controlled multiplex PCR, was used to amplify TCRbeta CDR3 regions from genomic DNA. The source study handled its data this way. The number of nucleated cells in each sample was estimated from the amplification of reference gene primers within the assay. To quantify the absolute abundance of each unique TCRbeta CDR3 rearrangement, sequence reads were collapsed and filtered. For each sample, productive Simpson clonality was calculated as the square root of Simpson's diversity index across productive rearrangements. Imported from immuneACCESS, the table was reduced by TCRdb to in-frame sequences with V and J called. These copies leave out some clones; in studies compared against another copy, an unresolved V gene accounts for under half, and the cause of the remainder is not known. V and J calls and clone size are given by that table; D and trimming were obtained from the DNA. This sample gives under 150,000 clones in total; approximately 86% of them show up just once. The ten largest clones take up 2.5% to 3% of the sample.

The receptor chain draws on TRBV19 and TRBJ1-2; a stretch of 9 junction bases matches TRBD1. Sample: peripheral blood. The TCR comes from a woman between 35 and 50 years old with active or convalescent COVID-19. In nucleotide form, the sequence is TGTGCCAGTAGCGCCAGATCTCGACAGGGGGATGGCTACACCTTC. Translated, it gives CASSARSRQGDGYTF.